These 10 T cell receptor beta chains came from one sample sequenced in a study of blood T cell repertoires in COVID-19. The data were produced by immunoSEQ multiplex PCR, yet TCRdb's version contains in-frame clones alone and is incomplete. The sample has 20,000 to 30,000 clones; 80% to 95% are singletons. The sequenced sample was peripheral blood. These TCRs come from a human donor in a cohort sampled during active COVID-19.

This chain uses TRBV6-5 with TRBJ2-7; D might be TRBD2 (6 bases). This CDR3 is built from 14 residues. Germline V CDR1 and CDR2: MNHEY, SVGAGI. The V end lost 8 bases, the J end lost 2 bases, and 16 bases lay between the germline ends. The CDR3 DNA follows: TGTGCCAGCCGCCGGGACTCTTCAACCTACGAGCAGTACTTC. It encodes CASRRDSSTYEQYF.

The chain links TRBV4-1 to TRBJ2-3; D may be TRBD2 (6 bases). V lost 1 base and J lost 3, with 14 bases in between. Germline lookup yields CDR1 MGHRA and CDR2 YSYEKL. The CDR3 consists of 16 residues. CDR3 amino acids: CASSQVPGVGTDTQYF. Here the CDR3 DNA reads TGCGCCAGCAGCCAAGTTCCGGGAGTGGGAACAGATACGCAGTATTTT.

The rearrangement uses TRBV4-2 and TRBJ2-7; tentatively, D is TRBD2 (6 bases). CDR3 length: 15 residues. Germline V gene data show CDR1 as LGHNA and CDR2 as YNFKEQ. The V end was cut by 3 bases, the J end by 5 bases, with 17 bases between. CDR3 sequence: CASSHPRREVNEQYF. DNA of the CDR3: TGTGCCAGCAGCCACCCCCGCAGGGAGGTGAACGAGCAGTACTTC.

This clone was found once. The DNA for the CDR3 is TGTGCCATCAGTGAGCCAGGGGGCGAGACTAACTATGGCTACACCTTC. Encoded protein: CAISEPGGETNYGYTF. The chain employs TRBV10-3 and TRBJ1-2; 8 bases are shared with TRBD1. This CDR3 comprises 16 residues. Trimming at V came to 2 bases and at J to 0 bases, leaving 5 bases not matched to a gene. CDR1 and CDR2 from the germline V gene are ENHRY and SYGVKD.

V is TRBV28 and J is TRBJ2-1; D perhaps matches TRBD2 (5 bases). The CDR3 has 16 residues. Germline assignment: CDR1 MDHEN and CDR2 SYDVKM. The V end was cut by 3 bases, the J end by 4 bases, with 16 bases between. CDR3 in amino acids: CASSFSRASGYNEQFF. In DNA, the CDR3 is TGTGCCAGCAGTTTCTCGAGGGCCTCGGGTTACAATGAGCAGTTCTTC. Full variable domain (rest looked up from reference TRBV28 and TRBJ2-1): DVKVTQSSRYLVKRTGEKVFLECVQDMDHENMFWYRQDPGLGLRLIYFSYDVKMKEKGDIPEGYSVSREKKERFSLILESASTNQTSMYLCASSFSRASGYNEQFFGPGTRLTVL.

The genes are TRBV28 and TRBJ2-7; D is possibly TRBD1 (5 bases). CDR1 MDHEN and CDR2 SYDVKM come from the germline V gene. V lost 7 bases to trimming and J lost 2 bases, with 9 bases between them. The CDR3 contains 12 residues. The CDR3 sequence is CASTTGTYEQYF. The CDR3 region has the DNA TGTGCCAGCACAACAGGTACCTACGAGCAGTACTTC.

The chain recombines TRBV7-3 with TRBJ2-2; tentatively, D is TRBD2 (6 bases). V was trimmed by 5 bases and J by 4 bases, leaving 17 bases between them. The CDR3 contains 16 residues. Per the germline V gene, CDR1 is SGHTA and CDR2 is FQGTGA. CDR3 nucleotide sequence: TGTGCCAGCAGCCCCCGCGGGGTCTTAAGCACCGGGGAGCTGTTTTTT. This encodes CASSPRGVLSTGELFF.

The CDR3 loop reads CASSLTGSLSYEQYF. The DNA of the CDR3 is TGTGCCAGCAGCCTGACAGGATCCCTCTCCTACGAGCAGTACTTC. The chain recombines TRBV5-4 with TRBJ2-7; tentative D call: TRBD1 (6 bases). In germline, CDR1 is SGHNT, CDR2 YYREEE (reference sequence). The CDR3 extends over 15 amino acids. V was pared by 4 bases and J by 0 bases, with 14 bases between.

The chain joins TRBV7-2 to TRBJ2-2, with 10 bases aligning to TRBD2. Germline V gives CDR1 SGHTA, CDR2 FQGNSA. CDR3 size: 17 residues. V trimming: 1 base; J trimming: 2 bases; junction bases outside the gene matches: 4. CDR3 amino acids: CASSLGGTSVNTGELFF. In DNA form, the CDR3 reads TGTGCCAGCAGCTTAGGGGGGACTAGCGTTAACACCGGGGAGCTGTTTTTT.

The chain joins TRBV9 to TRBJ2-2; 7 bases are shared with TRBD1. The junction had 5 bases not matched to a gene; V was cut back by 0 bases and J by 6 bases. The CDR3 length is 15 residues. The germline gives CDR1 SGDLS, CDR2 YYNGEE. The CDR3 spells CASSVDRGRPGELFF. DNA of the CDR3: TGTGCCAGCAGCGTAGACAGGGGTAGGCCCGGGGAGCTGTTTTTT.